This T cell receptor (beta chain) originates from a study of blood T cell repertoires in COVID-19. Overall study context: The United States, Italy and Spain provided the acute and convalescent COVID-19 samples. PBMCs, B-cell-depleted T cells, or T cells were the source of the cDNA or gDNA that made up the material.

Deletions cut 3 bases from V and 4 bases from J, with 10 bases between. Germline lookup yields CDR1 ENHRY and CDR2 SYGVKD. CDR3 length equals 14 residues. Original analysis: Estimation of nucleated cell counts was performed using reference gene primer amplification. Assay: immunoSEQ multiplex PCR; the TCRdb copy retains only in-frame clones and omits some. V and J calls and clone size come straight from that table; D and trimming were deduced from the DNA. This sample has about 310,000 clones, with around 87% found just once. The rearrangement joins TRBV10-3 to TRBJ2-1, with D possibly TRBD1 on 7 matching bases. The TCR comes from a man aged 45 to 65 with active or convalescent COVID-19. What was sequenced was peripheral blood. The CDR3 DNA reads TGTGCCATCAGTGATGCGGGACAGTACAATGAGCAGTTCTTC. Protein: CAISDAGQYNEQFF.